These 21 T cell receptor beta chains share one sample of origin, sequenced in a study of blood T cell repertoires in COVID-19. Measured with immunoSEQ multiplex PCR; TCRdb has only the in-frame clones, and not every one. The table shows 350,000 to 400,000 clones, with approximately 86% occurring only once. Sample: peripheral blood. The receptors were gathered from a woman between 55 and 75 years old with COVID-19, enrolled during active disease.

V gene TRBV2 combines with J gene TRBJ2-5, with TRBD1 identical over 7 bases. The CDR3 has 13 residues. Per the germline V gene, CDR1 is SNHLY and CDR2 is FYNNEI. The ends lost 4 bases at V and 2 bases at J; junction bases unmatched: 1. The chain's CDR3 is CASSGQGQETQYF. CDR3 sequence (DNA): TGTGCCAGCAGTGGACAGGGACAAGAGACCCAGTACTTC.

This sequence joins TRBV3-1 (or the pseudogene TRBV3-2) and TRBJ1-5; a weak D match, TRBD1 (6 bases). CDR1 and CDR2 (germline): LGHDT, YNNKEL (reference sequence). The germline V and J ends were trimmed by 1 base and 4 bases, with 11 bases remaining between them. The CDR3 is 15 residues long. The CDR3 protein is CASSQGSGTNQPQHF. CDR3 in DNA: TGTGCCAGCAGCCAAGGGTCCGGGACAAATCAGCCCCAGCATTTT.

This rearrangement joins TRBV7-9 to TRBJ2-7, with TRBD1 matching 10 bases. V was clipped by 5 bases and J by 3 bases; unmatched bases: 7. The CDR3 is 15 residues long. Germline-derived CDR1 and CDR2 are SEHNR and FQNEAQ (reference sequence). The CDR3 DNA reads TGTGCCAGCAGCCATCCGGGACAGGGGTTCTACGAGCAGTACTTC. This sequence encodes CASSHPGQGFYEQYF. The full variable domain, completed using reference TRBV7-9 and TRBJ2-7, is DTGVSQNPRHKITKRGQNVTFRCDPISEHNRLYWYRQTLGQGPEFLTYFQNEAQLEKSRLLSDRFSAERPKGSFSTLEIQRTEQGDSAMYLCASSHPGQGFYEQYFGPGTRLTVT.

The V gene is TRBV5-1, the J gene TRBJ1-1; the match to TRBD1 covers 9 bases. V gave up 1 base and J gave up 3 bases; unmatched junction bases: 4. CDR1 is SGHRS, CDR2 YFSETQ, per germline. The CDR3 sequence is 15 residues long. CDR3 amino acids: CASSLSWTGDTEAFF. Here the CDR3 DNA reads TGCGCCAGCAGCTTGAGTTGGACAGGGGACACTGAAGCTTTCTTT.

J is TRBJ2-4 and V is TRBV7-2; 9 bases align to TRBD2. The CDR3 extends over 13 amino acids. The V gene's germline CDR1 is SGHTA and CDR2 FQGNSA. V lost 5 bases to trimming and J lost 12 bases; unmatched junction nucleotides: 8. CDR3: CASSQAGGRDQYF. The CDR3 DNA sequence: TGTGCCAGCAGCCAGGCCGGCGGGAGGGATCAGTACTTC.

The CDR3 DNA reads as TGTGCCAGCAGCTTCCCATCGACCCGGCGGGGGGGCTCAGATACGCAGTATTTT. This gives the protein CASSFPSTRRGGSDTQYF. The V call is TRBV7-2, the J call TRBJ2-3; 9 nucleotides align to TRBD2. V lost 3 bases and J lost 4; bases outside the gene matches: 14. The CDR3 is made up of 18 amino acids. Germline lookup yields CDR1 SGHTA and CDR2 FQGNSA.

This rearrangement joins TRBV5-1 to TRBJ2-5, with 7 positions matching TRBD1. The CDR3 is made up of 14 amino acids. Trimming cost V 4 bases and J 3 bases; bases outside gene matches: 6. The germline V gene has CDR1 SGHRS and CDR2 YFSETQ. CDR3 sequence: CASSREGGEETQYF. Written as DNA, the CDR3 is TGCGCCAGCAGCCGAGAAGGGGGCGAAGAGACCCAGTACTTC. The complete variable domain, with remaining parts taken from reference TRBV5-1 and TRBJ2-5, reads KAGVTQTPRYLIKTRGQQVTLSCSPISGHRSVSWYQQTPGQGLQFLFEYFSETQRNKGNFPGRFSGRQFSNSRSEMNVSTLELGDSALYLCASSREGGEETQYFGPGTRLLVL.

V and J are TRBV6-6 and TRBJ2-5; 10 nucleotides agree with TRBD1. The CDR3 runs 15 residues. V trimming: 7 bases; J trimming: 5 bases; junction bases outside the gene matches: 10. Germline V gene sequence: CDR1 MNHNY, CDR2 SVGAGI (reference sequence). The CDR3 nucleotides read TGTGCCAGCACCGACAGCGGGACAGGGGAGGAGACCCAGTACTTC. Protein product: CASTDSGTGEETQYF.

The J gene is TRBJ1-2, the V gene TRBV12-3 or TRBV12-4, with D perhaps TRBD1 (5 bases). The CDR3 totals 12 residues. Between the trimmed V and J ends, which lost 6 bases and 13 bases, there was a span of 18 bases. CDR3 amino acids: CASSLVGQGGTF. Here the CDR3 DNA reads TGTGCCAGCAGCCTAGTTGGGCAGGGTGGCACCTTC.

The rearrangement links TRBV7-3 to TRBJ2-3; TRBD2 matches at 9 bases. Germline CDR1 reads SGHTA; CDR2 reads FQGTGA. This CDR3 comprises 15 residues. V gave up 1 base and J gave up 4 bases; unmatched junction bases: 3. The chain's CDR3 is CASSLRGLAADTQYF. The CDR3 DNA reads as TGTGCCAGCAGCTTAAGGGGACTAGCTGCAGATACGCAGTATTTT. Complete variable domain (other parts from reference TRBV7-3 and TRBJ2-3): GAGVSQTPSNKVTEKGKYVELRCDPISGHTALYWYRQSLGQGPEFLIYFQGTGAADDSGLPNDRFFAVRPEGSVSTLKIQRTERGDSAVYLCASSLRGLAADTQYFGPGTRLTVL.

The rearrangement links TRBV11-2 to TRBJ2-1; unclear D gene. Trimming left V 1 base short and J 0 bases short, with 7 bases between. Per the germline V gene, CDR1 is SGHAT and CDR2 is FQNNGV. This CDR3 has 15 amino acids. CDR3: CASSLAGSSYNEQFF. Written as DNA, the CDR3 is TGTGCCAGCAGCTTAGCGGGTAGCTCCTACAATGAGCAGTTCTTC.

The chain recombines TRBV2 with TRBJ2-1, with 8 bases fitting TRBD2. The length of the CDR3 is 14 residues. Germline loops: CDR1 SNHLY, CDR2 FYNNEI. The V segment lost 3 bases and the J segment 10 bases; nucleotides outside the gene matches: 8. CDR3 sequence (DNA): TGTGCCAGCAGTGATAGCGGGGCGGGGGGAGAGCAGTTCTTC. Translation: CASSDSGAGGEQFF. The full variable domain, its missing parts supplied by reference TRBV2 and TRBJ2-1, is EPEVTQTPSHQVTQMGQEVILRCVPISNHLYFYWYRQILGQKVEFLVSFYNNEISEKSEIFDDQFSVERPDGSNFTLKIRSTKLEDSAMYFCASSDSGAGGEQFFGPGTRLTVL.

The J gene is TRBJ2-7, the V gene TRBV4-1; TRBD1 matches at 7 bases. The CDR3 has 16 residues. Germline CDR1 and CDR2: MGHRA and YSYEKL. Trimming cost V 2 bases and J 9 bases; bases outside gene matches: 16. The CDR3, as DNA: TGCGCCAGCAGCCAATCATCACAGGGGCCTGCCTTGGCGCAGTACTTC. Translated: CASSQSSQGPALAQYF.

CDR3 nucleotide sequence: TGTGCCACCAGCAGCGACTTAACGGGGTCCTATAATTCACCCCTCCACTTT. This encodes CATSSDLTGSYNSPLHF. The chain couples TRBV15 to TRBJ1-6; D uncertain. The germline V gene has CDR1 LNHNV and CDR2 YYDKDF (reference sequence). The V end was cut by 3 bases, the J end by 1 base, with 13 bases between. The CDR3 runs 17 residues.

The chain recombines TRBV27 with TRBJ1-1; possibly TRBD1 for D (5 bases). V lost 3 bases and J 8 bases, leaving 13 bases between the germline ends. The CDR3 covers 13 residues. In germline, CDR1 is MNHEY, CDR2 SMNVEV (reference sequence). The CDR3 nucleotides read TGTGCCAGCAGTTTCGGGGGTACTAAAGAAGCTTTCTTT. This gives the protein CASSFGGTKEAFF.

This sequence joins TRBV6-5 and TRBJ1-2, with 8 bases aligning to TRBD1. Germline CDR1 reads MNHEY; CDR2 reads SVGAGI. The CDR3 consists of 14 residues. V trimming: 6 bases; J trimming: 4 bases; junction bases outside the gene matches: 7. In nucleotides, the CDR3 is TGTGCCAGCAGGCCCGACAGGGGCGCCTATGGCTACACCTTC. It codes for CASRPDRGAYGYTF.

The chain employs TRBV2 and TRBJ2-4, with a weak D call TRBD2 (6 bases). The CDR3 contains 13 residues. The V end was cut by 6 bases, the J end by 5 bases, with 11 bases between. CDR1 and CDR2 from the germline V gene are SNHLY and FYNNEI. In DNA, the CDR3 is TGTGCCAGCAGCCGGGACTCACAAAACATTCAGTACTTC. Translation gives CASSRDSQNIQYF.

The chain joins TRBV6-4 to TRBJ2-5; possible D gene TRBD2, 7 bases. In germline, CDR1 is MRHNA, CDR2 SNTAGT. The CDR3 contains 16 residues. Trimming took 0 bases from V and 5 from J, leaving 16 bases between them. The CDR3 here is CASSDSMGGAGETQYF. The CDR3 DNA is TGTGCCAGCAGTGACTCGATGGGGGGGGCAGGTGAGACCCAGTACTTC.

This chain joins TRBV19 and TRBJ1-1, with 9 positions matching TRBD1. The CDR3 is 16 amino acids. Germline loops: CDR1 LNHDA, CDR2 SQIVND (reference sequence). Germline trimming cut 5 bases from V and 1 base from J; bases unmatched to any gene: 8. CDR3 sequence reads: CASSPGTGTTNTEAFF. For the CDR3, the DNA is TGTGCCAGTAGTCCCGGGACAGGGACTACGAACACTGAAGCTTTCTTT. The whole variable domain, remainder taken from reference TRBV19 and TRBJ1-1, is DGGITQSPKYLFRKEGQNVTLSCEQNLNHDAMYWYRQDPGQGLRLIYYSQIVNDFQKGDIAEGYSVSREKKESFPLTVTSAQKNPTAFYLCASSPGTGTTNTEAFFGQGTRLTVV.

V and J are TRBV10-3 and TRBJ2-7, with 9 bases identical to TRBD2. V shed 2 bases and J 10 bases; nucleotides not matched to a gene: 9. This CDR3 is 14 amino acids long. CDR1 is ENHRY, CDR2 SYGVKD, per germline. The CDR3 DNA reads TGTGCCATCAGTGAGGGCGGGGGGGCCACGGAACAGTACTTC. This sequence encodes CAISEGGGATEQYF.

The chain employs TRBV6-5 and TRBJ2-5; a possible D gene is TRBD2 (6 bases). The V gene lost 6 bases and the J gene lost 0 bases, with 11 bases spanning the gap. The CDR3 is 14 residues long. Germline V lookup: CDR1 MNHEY, CDR2 SVGAGI. In DNA, the CDR3 is TGTGCCAGCAGCCTCTGGGGGGACCAAGAGACCCAGTACTTC. As protein: CASSLWGDQETQYF.